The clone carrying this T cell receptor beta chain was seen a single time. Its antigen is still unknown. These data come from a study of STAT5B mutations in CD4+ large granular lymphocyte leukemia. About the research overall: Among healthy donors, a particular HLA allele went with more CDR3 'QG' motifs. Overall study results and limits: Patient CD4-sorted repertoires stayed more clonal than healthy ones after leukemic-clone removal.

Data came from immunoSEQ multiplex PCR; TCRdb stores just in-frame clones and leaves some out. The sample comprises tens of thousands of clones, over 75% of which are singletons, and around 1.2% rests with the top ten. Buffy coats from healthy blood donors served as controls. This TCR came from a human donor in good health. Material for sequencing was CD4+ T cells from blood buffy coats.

The CDR3 DNA reads TGTGCCAGCAGCTTAGGGGAGGGGAGGGGACCAGAGCAGTTCTTC. Its protein product is CASSLGEGRGPEQFF. The V and J genes are TRBV11-3 and TRBJ2-1; 7 bases match TRBD2. In germline, CDR1 is SGHNT, CDR2 YENEEA. Germline trimming cut 1 base from V and 10 bases from J; bases unmatched to any gene: 10. The CDR3 runs 15 residues.